This is a list of T cell receptor beta chains from one sample in a study of blood T cell repertoires in COVID-19. The assay was immunoSEQ multiplex PCR, and TCRdb's table has in-frame clones only and misses some. The sample contains 200,000 to 300,000 clones, around 89% of which appear only once. The specimen sequenced was PBMCs or T cells enriched from blood (not recorded which). These receptor sequences come from a man aged 35-49 years who had recovered from COVID-19. The CDR3 runs from the conserved cysteine through the conserved F or W. Each record gives: D gene, V gene, J gene, CDR3 protein, CDR3 DNA. D genes are given only for firm matches.

D gene: .
V gene: TRBV6-5
J gene: TRBJ1-6
CDR3 protein: CASRPFPGNSPLHF
CDR3 DNA: TGTGCCAGCAGGCCTTTTCCGGGGAATTCACCCCTCCACTTT

D gene: TRBD1
V gene: TRBV27
J gene: TRBJ1-4
CDR3 protein: CASSFWTGGLEKLFF
CDR3 DNA: TGTGCCAGCAGTTTCTGGACAGGGGGCCTCGAAAAACTGTTTTTT

D gene: .
V gene: TRBV6-5
J gene: TRBJ2-6
CDR3 protein: CASSSLFSGANVLTF
CDR3 DNA: TGTGCCAGCAGTTCTTTGTTCTCTGGGGCCAACGTCCTGACTTTC

D gene: .
V gene: TRBV7-6
J gene: TRBJ1-1
CDR3 protein: CASSLGLPDTEAFF
CDR3 DNA: TGTGCCAGCAGCTTAGGACTTCCCGACACTGAAGCTTTCTTT

D gene: .
V gene: TRBV7-9
J gene: TRBJ1-2
CDR3 protein: CASSSNRAAQGYTF
CDR3 DNA: TGTGCCAGCAGCTCCAACAGGGCGGCGCAAGGCTACACCTTC

D gene: TRBD1
V gene: TRBV11-2
J gene: TRBJ1-1
CDR3 protein: CASSLQTGLTEAFF
CDR3 DNA: TGTGCCAGCAGCCTACAGACAGGGCTGACTGAAGCTTTCTTT

D gene: TRBD2
V gene: TRBV10-3
J gene: TRBJ2-7
CDR3 protein: CAIRPGLAVYEQYF
CDR3 DNA: TGTGCCATCAGGCCGGGACTAGCTGTCTACGAGCAGTACTTC

D gene: .
V gene: TRBV7-8
J gene: TRBJ1-2
CDR3 protein: CASSYPNSYYGYTF
CDR3 DNA: TGTGCCAGCAGCTACCCTAACAGCTACTATGGCTACACCTTC

D gene: .
V gene: TRBV12-3/TRBV12-4
J gene: TRBJ1-4
CDR3 protein: CASGGGLNEKLFF
CDR3 DNA: TGTGCCAGCGGGGGGGGACTTAATGAAAAACTGTTTTTT

D gene: .
V gene: TRBV7-2
J gene: TRBJ2-2
CDR3 protein: CASSLGPRAYTGELFF
CDR3 DNA: TGTGCCAGCAGCTTAGGGCCCAGGGCCTACACCGGGGAGCTGTTTTTT